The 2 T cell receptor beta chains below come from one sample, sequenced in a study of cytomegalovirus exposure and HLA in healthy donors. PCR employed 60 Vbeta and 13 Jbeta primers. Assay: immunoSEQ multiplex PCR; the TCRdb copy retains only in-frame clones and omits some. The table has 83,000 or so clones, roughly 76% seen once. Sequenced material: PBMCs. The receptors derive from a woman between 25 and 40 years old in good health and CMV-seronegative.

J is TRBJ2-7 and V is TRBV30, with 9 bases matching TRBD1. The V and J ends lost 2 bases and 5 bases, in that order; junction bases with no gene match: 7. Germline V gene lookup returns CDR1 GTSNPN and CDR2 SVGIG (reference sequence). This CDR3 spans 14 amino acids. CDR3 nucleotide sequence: TGTGCCTGGAGTCCCTACGGGACAGGGCACGAGCAGTACTTC. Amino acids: CAWSPYGTGHEQYF.

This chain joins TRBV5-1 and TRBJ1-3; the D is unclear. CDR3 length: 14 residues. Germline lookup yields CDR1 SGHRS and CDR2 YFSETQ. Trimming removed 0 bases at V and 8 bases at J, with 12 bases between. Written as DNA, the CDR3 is TGCGCCAGCAGCTTGGGGAATGGCGGGGACACCATATATTTT. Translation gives CASSLGNGGDTIYF.